The 5 T cell receptor beta chains presented below share a single source sample, sequenced in a study of blood T cell dynamics during melanoma immunotherapy. The protocol was immunoSEQ multiplex PCR, while the TCRdb copy is restricted to in-frame clones and leaves out a portion. Among about 11,000 clones listed, 83% were seen once. Time point specified: pre-treatment baseline. The specimen was blood, collected from a patient treated with checkpoint blockade. The receptors originated from a human donor with melanoma.

The rearrangement joins TRBV27 to TRBJ1-1; D is uncertain. Trimming left V 0 bases short and J 1 base short, with 9 bases between. The CDR3 has 15 amino acids. Germline assignment: CDR1 MNHEY and CDR2 SMNVEV (reference sequence). CDR3 in amino acids: CASSLSRRGNTEAFF. In DNA form, the CDR3 reads TGTGCCAGCAGTTTATCTCGGAGAGGGAACACTGAAGCTTTCTTT.

By share, this clone ranks as medium-sized. This rearrangement joins TRBV7-2 to TRBJ1-3, with D uncertain. Trimming stripped 6 bases from V and 0 bases from J, with 12 bases between. The CDR3 runs to 15 residues. Germline V CDR1 and CDR2: SGHTA, FQGNSA. CDR3 bases: TGTGCCAGCAGATTTAGCGGAAGCTCTGGAAACACCATATATTTT. This gives the protein CASRFSGSSGNTIYF.

This clone was found a few times. The chain links TRBV19 to TRBJ1-1; no firm D call. Per the germline V gene, CDR1 is LNHDA and CDR2 is SQIVND (reference sequence). The germline V and J ends were trimmed by 3 bases and 1 base, with 9 bases remaining between them. CDR3 length equals 14 residues. The CDR3 nucleotides read TGTGCCAGTAGTATGTTCGGGTCGAACACTGAAGCTTTCTTT. Its protein is CASSMFGSNTEAFF.

The chain has TRBV7-9 and TRBJ1-5; 7 bases are a match to TRBD1. This CDR3 has 13 amino acids. V gave up 5 bases and J gave up 4 bases; unmatched junction bases: 2. Germline V lookup: CDR1 SEHNR, CDR2 FQNEAQ (reference sequence). Here the CDR3 DNA reads TGTGCCAGCAGCGGGGACAGAAATCAGCCCCAGCATTTT. Protein product: CASSGDRNQPQHF.

The V and J genes are TRBV5-5 and TRBJ2-5; 14 nucleotides align to TRBD2. The CDR3 extends over 16 amino acids. The germline gives CDR1 SGHKS, CDR2 YYEKEE (reference sequence). Trimming cost V 4 bases and J 2 bases; bases outside gene matches: 4. The CDR3 DNA reads as TGTGCCAGCAGCCAACGACTAGCGGGGGGGCAAGAGACCCAGTACTTC. Protein sequence: CASSQRLAGGQETQYF.